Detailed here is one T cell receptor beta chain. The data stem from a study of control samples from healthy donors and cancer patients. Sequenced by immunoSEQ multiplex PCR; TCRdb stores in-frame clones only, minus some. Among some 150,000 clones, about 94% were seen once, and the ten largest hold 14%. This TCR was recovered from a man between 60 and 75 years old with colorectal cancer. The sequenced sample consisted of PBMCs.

This CDR3 reads CASSQVENSNQPQHF. CDR3 in DNA: TGTGCCAGCAGCCAAGTGGAAAATAGCAATCAGCCCCAGCATTTT. This rearrangement joins TRBV14 to TRBJ1-5; no definite D call. The CDR3 covers 15 residues. The germline CDR1 and CDR2 sequences are SGHDN and FVKESK. Between the trimmed V and J ends, which lost 1 base and 0 bases, there was a span of 7 bases.